Here is one T cell receptor beta chain with its context. Its antigen is as yet unknown. This table comes from immunoSEQ multiplex PCR, and its TCRdb copy is limited to in-frame clones, with some not included. The data hold tens of thousands of clones, with around 87% observed a single time. These data come from a study of T cells in localized non-small cell lung cancer. Broader study findings: Appearing in adjacent lung were a median 57 of the top 100 tumor clones. Overall survival was longer when the density of T cells in the blood was higher. Clonality of T cells reached its maximum in uninvolved adjacent lung, surpassing tumor.

The trim removed 4 bases at V and 4 bases at J, leaving 13 bases unmatched. In germline, CDR1 is KGHSH, CDR2 LQKENI. The CDR3 runs to 17 residues. Sequenced here: PBMCs, sampled before any cancer treatment. The chain is built from TRBV18 and TRBJ2-1; 7 nucleotides agree with TRBD1. The TCR comes from a man between 40 and 75 years old with stage II squamous cell lung carcinoma. CDR3 amino acids: CASSLKVGTEFYNEQFF. The DNA for the CDR3 is TGTGCCAGCTCACTGAAGGTGGGGACAGAGTTTTACAATGAGCAGTTCTTC.